This T cell receptor beta chain was identified during a study of blood T cell repertoires in COVID-19. V shed 0 bases and J shed 2 bases, with 10 bases lying between them. The germline V gene encodes CDR1 SGHTA and CDR2 FQGNSA. CDR3 length equals 15 residues. Clones were read by immunoSEQ multiplex PCR, and TCRdb kept only the in-frame ones, dropping some. The sample has fewer than 500,000 clones; roughly four fifths are singletons. The specimen sequenced was peripheral blood. This sequence was found in a human donor with acute or convalescent COVID-19. The donor label of this sample is uncertain. The chain carries TRBV7-2 and TRBJ1-2; no clear D. Written as DNA, the CDR3 is TGTGCCAGCAGCTTAGCTTGGGCCGAGAACTATGGCTACACCTTC. This translates into CASSLAWAENYGYTF.